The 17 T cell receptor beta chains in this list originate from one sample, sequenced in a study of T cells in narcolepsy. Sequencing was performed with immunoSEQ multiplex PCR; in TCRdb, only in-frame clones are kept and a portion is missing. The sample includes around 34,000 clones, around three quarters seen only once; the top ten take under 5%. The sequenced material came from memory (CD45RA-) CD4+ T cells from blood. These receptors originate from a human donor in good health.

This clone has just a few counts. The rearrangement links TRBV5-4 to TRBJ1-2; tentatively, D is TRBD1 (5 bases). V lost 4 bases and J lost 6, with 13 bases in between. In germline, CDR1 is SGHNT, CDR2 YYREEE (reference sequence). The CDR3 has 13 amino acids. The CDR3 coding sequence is TGTGCCAGCAGCCCCGGAGCCAGGGATGGCTACACCTTC. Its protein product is CASSPGARDGYTF.

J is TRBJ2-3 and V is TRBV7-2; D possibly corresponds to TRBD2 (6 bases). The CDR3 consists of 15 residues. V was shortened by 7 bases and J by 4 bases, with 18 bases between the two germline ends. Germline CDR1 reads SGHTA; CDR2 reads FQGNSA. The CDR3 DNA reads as TGTGCCAGCACCCCATTCCCTAGCGTTTCAGATACGCAGTATTTT. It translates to CASTPFPSVSDTQYF. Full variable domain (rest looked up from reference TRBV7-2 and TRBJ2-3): GAGVSQSPSNKVTEKGKDVELRCDPISGHTALYWYRQSLGQGLEFLIYFQGNSAPDKSGLPSDRFSAERTGGSVSTLTIQRTQQEDSAVYLCASTPFPSVSDTQYFGPGTRLTVL.

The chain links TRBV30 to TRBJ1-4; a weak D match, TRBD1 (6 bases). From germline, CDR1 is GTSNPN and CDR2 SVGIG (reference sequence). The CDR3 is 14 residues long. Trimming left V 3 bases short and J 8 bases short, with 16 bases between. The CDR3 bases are TGTGCCTGGAGGGTACAGGGCCCACTCGAAAAACTGTTTTTT. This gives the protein CAWRVQGPLEKLFF.

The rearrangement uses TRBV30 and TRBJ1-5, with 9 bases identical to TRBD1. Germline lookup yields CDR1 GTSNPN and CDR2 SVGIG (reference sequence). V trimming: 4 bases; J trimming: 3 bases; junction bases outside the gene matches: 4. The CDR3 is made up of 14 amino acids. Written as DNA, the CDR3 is TGTGCCTGGACTGGGACAGGGCACAATCAGCCCCAGCATTTT. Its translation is CAWTGTGHNQPQHF.

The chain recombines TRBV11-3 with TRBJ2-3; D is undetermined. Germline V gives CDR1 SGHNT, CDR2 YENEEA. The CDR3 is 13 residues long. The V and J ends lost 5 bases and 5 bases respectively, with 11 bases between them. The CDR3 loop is CASSPTYIDTQYF. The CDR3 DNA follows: TGTGCCAGCAGCCCGACTTACATAGATACGCAGTATTTT.

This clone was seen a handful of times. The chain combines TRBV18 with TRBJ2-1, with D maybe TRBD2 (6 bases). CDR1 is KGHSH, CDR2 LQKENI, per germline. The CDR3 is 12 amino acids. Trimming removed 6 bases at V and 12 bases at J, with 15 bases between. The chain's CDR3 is CASSPGLTWQFF. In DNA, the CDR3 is TGTGCCAGCTCGCCAGGACTAACCTGGCAGTTCTTC.

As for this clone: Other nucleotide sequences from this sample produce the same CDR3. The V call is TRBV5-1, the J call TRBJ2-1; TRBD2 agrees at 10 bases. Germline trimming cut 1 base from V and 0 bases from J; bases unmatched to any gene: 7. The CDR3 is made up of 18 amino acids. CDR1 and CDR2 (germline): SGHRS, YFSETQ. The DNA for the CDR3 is TGCGCCAGCAGCTTGCCAGGACTAGCGGTAAGCTCCTACAATGAGCAGTTCTTC. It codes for CASSLPGLAVSSYNEQFF.

CDR3 nucleotides: TGTGCCAGCAGTGAATCCGGGACAGCTGTTGGCTACACCTTC. Protein product: CASSESGTAVGYTF. The chain couples TRBV2 to TRBJ1-2; 7 nucleotides align to TRBD1. This CDR3 is built from 14 residues. Germline trimming cut 2 bases from V and 7 bases from J; bases unmatched to any gene: 7. Germline lookup yields CDR1 SNHLY and CDR2 FYNNEI.

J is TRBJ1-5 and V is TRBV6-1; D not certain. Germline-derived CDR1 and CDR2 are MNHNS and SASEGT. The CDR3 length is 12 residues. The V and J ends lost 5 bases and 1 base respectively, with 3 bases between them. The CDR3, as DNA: TGTGCCAGCAGTCCGAGCAATCAGCCCCAGCATTTT. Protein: CASSPSNQPQHF.

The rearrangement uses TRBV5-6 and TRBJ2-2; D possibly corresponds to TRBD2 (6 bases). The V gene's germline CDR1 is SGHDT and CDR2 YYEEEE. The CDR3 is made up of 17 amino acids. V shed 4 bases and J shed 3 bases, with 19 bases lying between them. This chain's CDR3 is CASSPTRGLFDTGELFF. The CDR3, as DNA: TGTGCCAGCAGCCCGACACGAGGACTATTTGACACCGGGGAGCTGTTTTTT.

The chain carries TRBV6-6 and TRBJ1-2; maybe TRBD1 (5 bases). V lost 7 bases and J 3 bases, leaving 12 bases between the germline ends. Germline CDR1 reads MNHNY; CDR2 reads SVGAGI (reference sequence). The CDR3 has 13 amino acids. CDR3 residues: CASNRRTHYGYTF. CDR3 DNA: TGTGCCAGCAATCGACGGACACACTATGGCTACACCTTC.

The CDR3 loop is CSVGGGNQPQHF. CDR3 coding DNA: TGCAGCGTTGGGGGGGGCAATCAGCCCCAGCATTTT. This chain uses TRBV29-1 with TRBJ1-5; D possibly corresponds to TRBD1 (5 bases). V was shortened by 4 bases and J by 2 bases, with 6 bases between the two germline ends. Germline assignment: CDR1 SQVTM and CDR2 ANQGSEA. The CDR3 is made up of 12 amino acids.

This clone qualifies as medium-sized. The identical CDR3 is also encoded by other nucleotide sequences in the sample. CDR3 region: CASSLDGSSYNEQFF. The CDR3, as DNA: TGCGCCAGCAGCTTGGACGGGAGCTCCTACAATGAGCAGTTCTTC. The chain has TRBV5-1 and TRBJ2-1; D may be TRBD2 (6 bases). Germline loops: CDR1 SGHRS, CDR2 YFSETQ. The CDR3 sequence is 15 residues long. V was trimmed by 0 bases and J by 0 bases, leaving 7 bases between them.

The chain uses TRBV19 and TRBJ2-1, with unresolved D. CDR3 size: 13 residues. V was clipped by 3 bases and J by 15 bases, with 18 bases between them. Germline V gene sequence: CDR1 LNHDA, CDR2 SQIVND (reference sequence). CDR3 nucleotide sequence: TGTGCCAGTAGTATCCCTGTACCCCCAGAGTGGTTCTTC. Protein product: CASSIPVPPEWFF.

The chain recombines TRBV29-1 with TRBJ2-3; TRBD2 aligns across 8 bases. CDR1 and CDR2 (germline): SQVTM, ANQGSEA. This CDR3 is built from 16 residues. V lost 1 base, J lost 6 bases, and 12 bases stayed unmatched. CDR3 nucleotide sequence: TGCAGCGTTGAAGGGATTAGCGGGGCTAAGGGGGATACGCAGTATTTT. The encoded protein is CSVEGISGAKGDTQYF.

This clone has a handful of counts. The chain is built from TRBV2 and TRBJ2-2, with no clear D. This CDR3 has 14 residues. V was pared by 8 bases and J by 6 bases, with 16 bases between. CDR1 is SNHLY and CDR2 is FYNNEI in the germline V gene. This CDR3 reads CASGRGSAPGELFF. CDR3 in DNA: TGTGCCAGCGGGCGAGGTTCAGCACCCGGGGAGCTGTTTTTT.

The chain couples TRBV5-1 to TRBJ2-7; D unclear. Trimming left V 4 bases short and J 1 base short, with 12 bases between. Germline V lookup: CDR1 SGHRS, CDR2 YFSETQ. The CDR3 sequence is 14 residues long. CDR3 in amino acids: CASSQDPGSYEQYF. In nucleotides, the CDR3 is TGCGCCAGCAGCCAAGATCCAGGATCCTACGAGCAGTACTTC.